Below are 19 T cell receptor beta chains sequenced from a single sample in a study of T cell responses to AZD1222 COVID-19 vaccine. The repertoire was sequenced with immunoSEQ multiplex PCR; TCRdb's copy has only in-frame clones and lacks some. Of 99,000 or so clones in the sample, about 93% are singletons; the top ten hold around 5%. The specimen was peripheral blood, collected on day 0 of AZD1222 vaccination. These receptors originate from an adult in good health.

The J gene is TRBJ1-5, the V gene TRBV30; D perhaps matches TRBD1 (5 bases). Germline assignment: CDR1 GTSNPN and CDR2 SVGIG (reference sequence). Trimming left V 2 bases short and J 5 bases short, with 22 bases between. The CDR3 length is 17 residues. The CDR3 nucleotides read TGTGCCTGGAGTCCCCCCGTCGGGGGGGGTTTCGATCAGCCCCAGCATTTT. It translates to CAWSPPVGGGFDQPQHF.

This clone appeared once. The rearrangement joins TRBV4-2 to TRBJ1-1; D uncertain. Trimming shortened V by 0 bases and J by 11 bases, and 10 bases separated the two germline ends. Germline assignment: CDR1 LGHNA and CDR2 YNFKEQ. The CDR3 consists of 12 residues. The CDR3 loop reads CASSQDEGDAFF. The CDR3 DNA sequence: TGTGCCAGCAGCCAAGACGAGGGAGACGCTTTCTTT.

The chain combines TRBV2 with TRBJ1-5; TRBD1 aligns across 9 bases. The CDR3 consists of 15 residues. The V gene end was trimmed by 7 bases and the J gene end by 2 bases; junction bases not matched to a gene: 6. The V gene's germline CDR1 is SNHLY and CDR2 FYNNEI. The CDR3 region is CASNPQGAGNQPQHF. The CDR3 bases are TGTGCCAGCAACCCACAGGGGGCTGGCAATCAGCCCCAGCATTTT.

The chain has TRBV7-8 and TRBJ2-7; unclear D gene. Germline lookup yields CDR1 SGHVS and CDR2 FQNEAQ. V was shortened by 3 bases and J by 3 bases, with 6 bases between the two germline ends. The CDR3 has 12 amino acids. In DNA form, the CDR3 reads TGTGCCAGCAGCTTGGGATACTACGAGCAGTACTTC. Encoded protein: CASSLGYYEQYF.

In DNA, the CDR3 is TGTGCCAGCAGCTTAGAGAGTATCCGGGAAGGATTCTACGAGCAGTACTTC. Translating gives CASSLESIREGFYEQYF. This chain links TRBV7-2 with TRBJ2-7, with TRBD2 as a possible D gene (5 bases). The CDR3 has 17 amino acids. Germline loops: CDR1 SGHTA, CDR2 FQGNSA. Trimming took 1 base from V and 3 from J, leaving 19 bases between them.

V is TRBV9 and J is TRBJ2-1; 8 bases are a match to TRBD2. V lost 0 bases, J lost 8 bases, and 7 bases stayed unmatched. Germline V gene sequence: CDR1 SGDLS, CDR2 YYNGEE. This CDR3 contains 15 residues. CDR3 coding DNA: TGTGCCAGCAGCGTAGTTAGCGGGAAGGACCATGAGCAGTTCTTC. Protein product: CASSVVSGKDHEQFF.

The chain uses TRBV6-5 and TRBJ1-1; D unclear. The CDR3 covers 13 residues. Per the germline V gene, CDR1 is MNHEY and CDR2 is SVGAGI. V lost 0 bases and J lost 6, with 8 bases in between. The CDR3, as DNA: TGTGCCAGCAGTTACTCTGGGGATTCTGAAGCTTTCTTT. Translating it yields CASSYSGDSEAFF.

This chain connects TRBV18 to TRBJ2-3; 11 nucleotides align to TRBD2. This CDR3 contains 19 residues. Germline CDR1 is KGHSH and CDR2 is LQKENI. The V segment lost 3 bases and the J segment 4 bases; nucleotides outside the gene matches: 15. The CDR3 sequence is CASSPTRGELAGEADTQYF. Here the CDR3 DNA reads TGTGCCAGCTCACCGACAAGGGGGGAACTAGCGGGAGAGGCAGATACGCAGTATTTT.

This rearrangement joins TRBV11-2 to TRBJ1-3; D call uncertain. The CDR3 runs to 16 residues. Germline loops: CDR1 SGHAT, CDR2 FQNNGV. The V end was cut by 2 bases, the J end by 6 bases, with 17 bases between. In DNA form, the CDR3 reads TGTGCCAGCAGCTTACCTGGGAGTACTGCGCCAAACACCATATATTTT. Protein sequence: CASSLPGSTAPNTIYF.

The chain employs TRBV5-5 and TRBJ1-6; D possibly corresponds to TRBD1 (5 bases). Germline V gives CDR1 SGHKS, CDR2 YYEKEE (reference sequence). The CDR3 length is 15 residues. Trimming took off 3 bases at V and 10 bases at J, with 17 bases between the two ends. CDR3 loop: CASSSGPTSGSPLHF. CDR3 nucleotides: TGTGCCAGCAGCTCGGGACCTACGTCAGGATCACCCCTCCACTTT.

The chain has TRBV24-1 and TRBJ2-3; a possible D gene is TRBD2 (5 bases). Trimming took 3 bases from V and 0 from J, leaving 9 bases between them. CDR1 and CDR2 from the germline V gene are KGHDR and SFDVKD. The CDR3 is made up of 15 amino acids. In DNA form, the CDR3 reads TGTGCCACCAGTGATACGAGGACTAGCACAGATACGCAGTATTTT. It translates to CATSDTRTSTDTQYF.

The genes are TRBV2 and TRBJ2-7; tentative D call: TRBD2 (5 bases). The length of the CDR3 is 14 residues. Germline V gene data show CDR1 as SNHLY and CDR2 as FYNNEI. Between the trimmed V and J ends, which lost 0 bases and 3 bases, there was a span of 9 bases. The CDR3, as DNA: TGTGCCAGCAGTGAAGCGAGGGAGCTCTACGAGCAGTACTTC. It codes for CASSEARELYEQYF.

The rearrangement links TRBV10-2 to TRBJ1-1; D unresolved. V dropped 3 bases and J dropped 7 bases, with 15 bases sitting between them. The germline V gene has CDR1 WSHSY and CDR2 SAAADI. This CDR3 has 14 amino acids. CDR3 coding DNA: TGCGCCAGCAGTGAAAATTGGGTGGCAGGTGAAGCTTTCTTT. Its translation is CASSENWVAGEAFF.

V gene TRBV18 combines with J gene TRBJ1-2; D is unclear. The germline CDR1 and CDR2 sequences are KGHSH and LQKENI. The CDR3 runs to 13 residues. Trimming took 2 bases from V and 2 from J, leaving 6 bases between them. The CDR3 spells CASSPEKNYGYTF. For the CDR3, the DNA is TGTGCCAGCTCACCAGAGAAAAACTATGGCTACACCTTC.

This CDR3 reads CASSKGTGGDNEQFF. Written as DNA, the CDR3 is TGTGCCAGCAGTAAAGGGACGGGAGGGGACAATGAGCAGTTCTTC. This chain joins TRBV6-4 and TRBJ2-1; 8 nucleotides match TRBD2. Germline-derived CDR1 and CDR2 are MRHNA and SNTAGT. Trimming removed 5 bases from V and 5 bases from J; junction bases left unmatched: 8. This CDR3 contains 15 residues.

The gene calls are TRBV27 and TRBJ1-6, with D unclear. The CDR3 loop spans 13 amino acids. Trimming shortened V by 2 bases and J by 13 bases, and 12 bases separated the two germline ends. The germline V gene encodes CDR1 MNHEY and CDR2 SMNVEV (reference sequence). CDR3 protein: CASSLNWAGPLHF. The DNA of the CDR3 is TGTGCCAGCAGTTTAAACTGGGCCGGGCCCCTCCACTTT.

The V gene is TRBV6-1, the J gene TRBJ2-6; possible D gene TRBD1, 5 bases. With 3 bases removed from V and 3 bases from J, the gap between germline ends came to 15 bases. The CDR3 sequence is 17 residues long. CDR1 and CDR2 (germline): MNHNS, SASEGT. The CDR3 loop is CASSDRASGFGANVLTF. In nucleotides, the CDR3 is TGTGCCAGCAGTGATCGGGCGTCAGGGTTTGGGGCCAACGTCCTGACTTTC.

The chain employs TRBV28 and TRBJ2-5; D remains unclear. The CDR3 contains 14 residues. Trimming cost V 8 bases and J 1 base, with 14 bases left between them. Germline assignment: CDR1 MDHEN and CDR2 SYDVKM. The CDR3 DNA reads TGTGCCAGCGAGGTAGCAGGCGTCCAAGAGACCCAGTACTTC. Its translation is CASEVAGVQETQYF.

A remark on this clone: A junction boundary mismatches the germline segment, possibly from a read error. The chain carries TRBV7-7 and TRBJ2-2, with no clear D. CDR3 length equals 14 residues. CDR1 SSHAT and CDR2 FNYEAQ come from the germline V gene (reference sequence). DNA of the CDR3: TGTGCTAGCAGCTTAGAGTGGGGCACCGGGGAGCTGTTTTTT. Protein sequence: CASSLEWGTGELFF.